Sequencing of this T cell receptor (beta chain) was carried out in a study of Ad26.COV2.S vaccination and SARS-CoV-2 variants listed by TCRdb under 2021. General notes on the study: Donors in the vaccine arm were drawn from COV1001, a phase I-IIa trial of Ad26.COV2.S in healthy adults that was multicentre, randomized, double-blind and placebo-controlled. Ad26.COV2.S was given intramuscularly at 5x10^10 or 1x10^11 viral particles, as a single shot or as two shots 56 days apart. The specificity and breadth of SARS-CoV-2-reactive T cell receptors after Ad26.COV2.S vaccination were assessed by TCRbeta repertoire sequencing. A total of approximately 32 samples were included in the TCR-sequenced set, comprising around 19 Ad26.COV2.S vaccine recipients, 5 placebo recipients and 8 SARS-CoV-2 convalescent individuals. Trial participants were randomized into five groups of five, in which low-dose or high-dose Ad26.COV2.S was given once or twice, or placebo was given on both occasions. Investigators did not know the trial group allocation while performing experiments and assessing outcomes.

Results the study describes overall, beyond this receptor: Comparable non-spike TCR breadth was observed between vaccine and placebo recipients, consistent with only spike being contained in the vaccine. Substantial breadth of spike-specific CD8+ and CD4+ T cell responses was reported after vaccination. It was noted by the authors that total T cell responses may have been underestimated by the TCR breadth and depth analyses. Comparing responses between vaccine doses or regimens was not something the study was powered to do. Spike-specific TCR breadth was higher in Ad26.COV2.S recipients than in placebo recipients (P = 0.0014).

The treatment or condition label on this specimen signifies: approximately 18 received Ad26.COV2.S at low or high dose, single or two shots; a few received placebo; per-sample allocation not given. Repertoires of vaccine and placebo recipients were sequenced from samples collected on day 63 after the first injection. Between 29 July and 7 August 2020, Cohort 1b enrolled 20 to 30 adults aged 18-55 years at one site in Boston, USA. Ad26.COV2.S was a replication-incompetent adenovirus type 26 vector that expressed a prefusion-stabilized SARS-CoV-2 spike protein derived from the original Wuhan strain. Details on this clone: It has no known antigen specificity. Per-base qualities were not stored, and no clone one base away is much larger.

Taken from the germline V gene, the CDR1 and CDR2 loops are KGHSH and LQKENI. Trimming costs V 3 bases and J 1 base, and their ends lie 10 bases apart. The CDR3 spans 14 residues, from the cysteine through the phenylalanine. The DNA shown is the 42-base CDR3, in frame from base 1. The immunoSEQ Assay was used to sequence TCRbeta CDR3 regions. After extraction, genomic DNA underwent amplification by bias-controlled multiplex PCR, followed by high-throughput sequencing. On the study's bioinformatics: To quantify the absolute abundance of every unique TCRbeta CDR3 region, sequences were collapsed and filtered. Usable DNA was measured by amplifying reference genes present in all nucleated cells, and TCRbeta template counts were normalized to that usable DNA to estimate T cell fraction. Repertoire TCRs were annotated as SARS-CoV-2-specific by exact matching of V gene, CDR3 amino acid sequence and J gene to a known reactive TCR set. The reference SARS-CoV-2 TCR set was obtained from MIRA and was filtered for enrichment in COVID-19-positive ImmuneCODE repertoires, whereby public or cross-reactive TCRs were removed. Using the MIRA antigens, annotated TCRs were further analysed by specific ORF or by position within an ORF. Breadth was defined as annotated unique rearrangements over total unique productive rearrangements; depth was the summed frequency of those rearrangements. Group comparisons of TCR breadth used two-sided Wilcoxon rank-sum tests. TCRdb took this table from immuneACCESS and kept in-frame rearrangements with V and J called. Such tables lack part of the clones; where checked against another copy, unresolved V genes explain under half of the gap, and the rest is unexplained. V, J and clone size were drawn from that table, and D and trimming were deduced from the DNA. This sample comprises some 340,000 clones, around 84% of them detected only once. The ten biggest clones cover less than 2% of the sample.

The clonotype was recovered from a person aged 18-65 years who received the Ad26.COV2.S COVID-19 vaccine or a placebo. Recombination joined TRBV18 with TRBJ2-7, with the D gene call left open. The specimen comprised peripheral blood, sampled in a trial of Ad26.COV2.S vaccine versus placebo. The CDR3 region reads CASSPRTESYEQYF. The nucleotides read TGTGCCAGCTCACCGAGGACGGAATCCTACGAGCAGTACTTC.